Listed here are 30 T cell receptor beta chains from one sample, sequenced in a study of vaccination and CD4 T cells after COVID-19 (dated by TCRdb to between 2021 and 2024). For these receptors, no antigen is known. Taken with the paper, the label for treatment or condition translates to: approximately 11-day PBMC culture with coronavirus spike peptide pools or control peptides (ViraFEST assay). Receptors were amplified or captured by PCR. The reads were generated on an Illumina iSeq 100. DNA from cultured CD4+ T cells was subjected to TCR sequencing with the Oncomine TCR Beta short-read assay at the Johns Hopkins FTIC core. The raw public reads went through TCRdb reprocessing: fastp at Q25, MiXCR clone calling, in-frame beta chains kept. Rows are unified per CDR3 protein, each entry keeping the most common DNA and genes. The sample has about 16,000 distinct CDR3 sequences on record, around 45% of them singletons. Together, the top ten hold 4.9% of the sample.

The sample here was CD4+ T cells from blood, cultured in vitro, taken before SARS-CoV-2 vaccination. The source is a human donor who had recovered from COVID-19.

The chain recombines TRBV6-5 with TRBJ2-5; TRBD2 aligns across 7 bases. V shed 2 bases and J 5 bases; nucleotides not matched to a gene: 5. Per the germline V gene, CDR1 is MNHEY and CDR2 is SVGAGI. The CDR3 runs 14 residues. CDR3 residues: CASSYAGVQETQYF. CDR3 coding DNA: TGTGCCAGCAGTTACGCGGGAGTCCAGGAGACCCAGTACTTC.

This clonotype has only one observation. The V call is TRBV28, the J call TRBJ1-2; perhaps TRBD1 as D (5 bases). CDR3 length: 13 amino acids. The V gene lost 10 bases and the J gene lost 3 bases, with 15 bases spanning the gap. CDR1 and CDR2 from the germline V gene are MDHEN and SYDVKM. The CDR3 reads CATTRGRDYGYTF. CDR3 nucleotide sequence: TGTGCCACCACACGGGGCAGGGACTATGGCTACACCTTC.

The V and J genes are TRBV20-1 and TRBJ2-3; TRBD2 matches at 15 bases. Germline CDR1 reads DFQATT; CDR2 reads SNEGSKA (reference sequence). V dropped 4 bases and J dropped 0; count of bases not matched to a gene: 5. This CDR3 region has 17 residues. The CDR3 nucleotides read TGCAGTGCTACGGGACTAGCGGGGGGTACTAGCACAGATACGCAGTATTTT. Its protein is CSATGLAGGTSTDTQYF.

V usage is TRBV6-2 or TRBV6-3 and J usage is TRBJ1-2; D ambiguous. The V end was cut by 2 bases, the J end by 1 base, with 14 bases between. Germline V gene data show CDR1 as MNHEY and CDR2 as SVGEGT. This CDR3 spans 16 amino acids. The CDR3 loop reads CASSYTRARINYGYTF. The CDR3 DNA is TGTGCCAGCAGTTACACCCGGGCAAGGATTAACTATGGCTACACCTTC.

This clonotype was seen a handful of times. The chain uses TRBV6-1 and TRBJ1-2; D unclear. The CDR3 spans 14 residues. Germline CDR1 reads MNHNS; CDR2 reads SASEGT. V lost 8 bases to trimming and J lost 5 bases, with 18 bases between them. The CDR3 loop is CASSGLGWDYGYTF. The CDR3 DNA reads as TGTGCCAGCTCCGGGCTGGGATGGGATTATGGCTACACCTTC.

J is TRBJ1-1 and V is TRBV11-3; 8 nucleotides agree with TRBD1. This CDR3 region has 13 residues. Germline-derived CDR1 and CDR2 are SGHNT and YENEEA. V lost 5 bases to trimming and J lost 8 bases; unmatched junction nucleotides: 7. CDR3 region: CASSTRTGREAFF. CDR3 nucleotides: TGTGCCAGCAGCACACGGACAGGGAGGGAAGCTTTCTTT. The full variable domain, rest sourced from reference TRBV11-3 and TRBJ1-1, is EAGVVQSPRYKIIEKKQPVAFWCNPISGHNTLYWYLQNLGQGPELLIRYENEEAVDDSQLPKDRFSAERLKGVDSTLKIQPAELGDSAVYLCASSTRTGREAFFGQGTRLTVV.

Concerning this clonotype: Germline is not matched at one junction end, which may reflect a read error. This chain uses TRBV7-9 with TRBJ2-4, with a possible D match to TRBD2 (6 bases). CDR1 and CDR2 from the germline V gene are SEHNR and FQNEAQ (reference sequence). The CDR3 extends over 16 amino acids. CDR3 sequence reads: CASSFSGGTAKNIQYF. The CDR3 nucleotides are TGTGCCAGCAGCTTTAGCGGCGGGACGGCCAAAAACATCCAGTACTTC.

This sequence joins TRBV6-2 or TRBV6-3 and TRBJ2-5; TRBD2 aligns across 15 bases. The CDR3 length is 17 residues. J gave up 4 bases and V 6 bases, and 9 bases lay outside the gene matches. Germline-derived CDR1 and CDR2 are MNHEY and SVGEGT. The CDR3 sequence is CASSLRTSGGAGETQYF. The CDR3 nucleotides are TGTGCCAGCAGCCTTAGGACTAGCGGGGGGGCAGGAGAGACCCAGTACTTC.

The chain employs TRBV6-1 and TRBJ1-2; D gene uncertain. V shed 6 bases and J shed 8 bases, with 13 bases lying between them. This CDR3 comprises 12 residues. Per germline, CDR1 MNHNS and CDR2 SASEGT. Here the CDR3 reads CASRERGRGYTF. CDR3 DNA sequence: TGTGCCAGCAGAGAACGAGGGAGGGGCTACACCTTC.

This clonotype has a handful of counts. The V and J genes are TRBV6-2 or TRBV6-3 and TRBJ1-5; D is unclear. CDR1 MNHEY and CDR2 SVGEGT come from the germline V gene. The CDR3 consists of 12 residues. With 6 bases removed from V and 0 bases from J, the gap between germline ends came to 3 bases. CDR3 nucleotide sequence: TGTGCCAGCAGGGTTAGCAATCAGCCCCAGCATTTT. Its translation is CASRVSNQPQHF.

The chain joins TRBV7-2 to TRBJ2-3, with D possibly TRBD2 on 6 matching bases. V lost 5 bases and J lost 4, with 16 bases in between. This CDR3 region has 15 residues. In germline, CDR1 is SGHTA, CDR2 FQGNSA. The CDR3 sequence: CASSPRLGSADTQYF. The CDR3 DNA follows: TGTGCCAGCAGCCCCCGACTAGGATCGGCAGATACGCAGTATTTT.

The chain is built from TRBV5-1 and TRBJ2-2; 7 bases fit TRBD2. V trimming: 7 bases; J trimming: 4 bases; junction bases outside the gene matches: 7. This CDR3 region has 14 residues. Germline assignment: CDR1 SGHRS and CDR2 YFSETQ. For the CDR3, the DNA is TGCGCCAGCTCCCTGGGGGGGAGCACCGGGGAGCTGTTTTTT. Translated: CASSLGGSTGELFF.

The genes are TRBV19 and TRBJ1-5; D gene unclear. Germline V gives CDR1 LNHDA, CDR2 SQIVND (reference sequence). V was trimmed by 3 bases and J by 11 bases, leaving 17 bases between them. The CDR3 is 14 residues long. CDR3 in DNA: TGTGCCAGTAGTATCGGCGGCGAGTCGGAGACCCAGCATTTT. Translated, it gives CASSIGGESETQHF.

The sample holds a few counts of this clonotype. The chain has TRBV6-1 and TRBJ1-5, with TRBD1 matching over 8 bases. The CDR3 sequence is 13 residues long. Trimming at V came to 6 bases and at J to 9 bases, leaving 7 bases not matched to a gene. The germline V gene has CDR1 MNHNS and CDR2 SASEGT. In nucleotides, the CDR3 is TGTGCCAGCAGCCGGACAGGGACGGGGCCCCAGCATTTT. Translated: CASSRTGTGPQHF.

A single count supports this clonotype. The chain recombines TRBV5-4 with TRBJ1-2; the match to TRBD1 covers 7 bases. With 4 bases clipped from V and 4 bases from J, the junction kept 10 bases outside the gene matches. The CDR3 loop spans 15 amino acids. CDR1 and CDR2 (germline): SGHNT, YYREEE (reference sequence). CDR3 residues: CASSAHDREGYGYTF. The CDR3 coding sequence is TGTGCCAGCAGCGCTCATGACAGGGAAGGCTATGGCTACACCTTC.

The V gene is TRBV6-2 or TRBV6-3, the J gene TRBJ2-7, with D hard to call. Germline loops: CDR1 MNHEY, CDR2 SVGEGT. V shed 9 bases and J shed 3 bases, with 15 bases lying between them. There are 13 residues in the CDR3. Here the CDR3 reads CARRPAVHYEQYF. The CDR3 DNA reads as TGTGCCAGGCGGCCAGCTGTCCACTACGAGCAGTACTTC.

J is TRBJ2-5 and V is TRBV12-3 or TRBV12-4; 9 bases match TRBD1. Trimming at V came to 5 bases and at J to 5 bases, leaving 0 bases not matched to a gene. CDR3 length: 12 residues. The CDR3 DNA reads TGTGCCAGCAGTGACAGGGGGGAGACCCAGTACTTC. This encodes CASSDRGETQYF.

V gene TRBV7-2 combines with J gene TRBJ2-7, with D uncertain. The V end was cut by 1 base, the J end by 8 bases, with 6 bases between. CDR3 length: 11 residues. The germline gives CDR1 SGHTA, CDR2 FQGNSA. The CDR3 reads CASSLEEKQYF. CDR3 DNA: TGTGCCAGCAGCTTAGAAGAGAAGCAGTACTTC.

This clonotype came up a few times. DNA for the CDR3: TGTGCCAGCAGTCCCGCGGACGCACCCTACGAGCAGTACTTC. Its protein is CASSPADAPYEQYF. The chain carries TRBV27 and TRBJ2-7; no firm D call. V was shortened by 5 bases and J by 2 bases, with 13 bases between the two germline ends. The CDR3 is 14 residues long. Germline CDR1 reads MNHEY; CDR2 reads SMNVEV (reference sequence).

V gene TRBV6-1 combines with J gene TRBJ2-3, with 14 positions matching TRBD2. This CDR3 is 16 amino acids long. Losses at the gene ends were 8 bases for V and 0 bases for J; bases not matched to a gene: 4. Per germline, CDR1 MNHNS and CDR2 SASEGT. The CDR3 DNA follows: TGTGCCAGCGGGAGGACTAGCGGGGGGAGCACAGATACGCAGTATTTT. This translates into CASGRTSGGSTDTQYF.

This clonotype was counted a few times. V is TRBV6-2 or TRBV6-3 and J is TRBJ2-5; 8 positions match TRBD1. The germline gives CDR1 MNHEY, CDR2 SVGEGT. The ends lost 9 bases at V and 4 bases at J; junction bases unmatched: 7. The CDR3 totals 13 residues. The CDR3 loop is CASWTGLLETQYF. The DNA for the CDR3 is TGTGCCAGTTGGACAGGGCTTCTAGAGACCCAGTACTTC.

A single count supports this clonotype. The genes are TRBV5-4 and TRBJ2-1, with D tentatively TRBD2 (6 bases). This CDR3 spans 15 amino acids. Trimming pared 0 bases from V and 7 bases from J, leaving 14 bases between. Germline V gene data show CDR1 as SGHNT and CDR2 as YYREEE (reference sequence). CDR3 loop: CASSLAGGLFNEQFF. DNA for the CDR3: TGTGCCAGCAGCTTGGCCGGGGGTTTGTTTAATGAGCAGTTCTTC.

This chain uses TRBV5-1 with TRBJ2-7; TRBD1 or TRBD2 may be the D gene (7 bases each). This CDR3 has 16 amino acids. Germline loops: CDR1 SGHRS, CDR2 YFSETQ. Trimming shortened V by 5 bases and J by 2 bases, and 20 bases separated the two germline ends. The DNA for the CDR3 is TGCGCCAGCAGACCCTACCTGACAGGGAGGGCCTACGAGCAGTACTTC. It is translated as CASRPYLTGRAYEQYF.

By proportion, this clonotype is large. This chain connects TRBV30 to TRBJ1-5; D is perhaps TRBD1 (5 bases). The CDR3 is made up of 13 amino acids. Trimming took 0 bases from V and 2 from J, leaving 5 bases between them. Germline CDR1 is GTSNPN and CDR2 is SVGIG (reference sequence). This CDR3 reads CAWSVQGNQPQHF. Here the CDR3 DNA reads TGTGCCTGGAGTGTACAGGGCAATCAGCCCCAGCATTTT.

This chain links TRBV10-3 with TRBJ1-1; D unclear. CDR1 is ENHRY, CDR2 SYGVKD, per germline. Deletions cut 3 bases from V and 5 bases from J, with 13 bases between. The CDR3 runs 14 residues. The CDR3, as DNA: TGTGCCATCAGTGAAGTCCTTACGGGGACTGAAGCTTTCTTT. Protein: CAISEVLTGTEAFF.

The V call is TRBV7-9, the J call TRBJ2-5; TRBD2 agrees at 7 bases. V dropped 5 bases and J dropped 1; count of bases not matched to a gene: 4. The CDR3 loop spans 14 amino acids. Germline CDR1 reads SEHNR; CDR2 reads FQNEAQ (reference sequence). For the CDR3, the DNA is TGTGCCAGCAGCCTCGGGGGGACCCAAGAGACCCAGTACTTC. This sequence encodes CASSLGGTQETQYF.

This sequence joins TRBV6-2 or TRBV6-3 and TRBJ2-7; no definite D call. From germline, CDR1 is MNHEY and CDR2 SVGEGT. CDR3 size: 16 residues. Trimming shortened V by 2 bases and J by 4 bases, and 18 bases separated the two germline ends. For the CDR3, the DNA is TGTGCCAGCAGTTACCCTCGAGGTAGTGATGTATACGAGCAGTACTTC. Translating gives CASSYPRGSDVYEQYF.

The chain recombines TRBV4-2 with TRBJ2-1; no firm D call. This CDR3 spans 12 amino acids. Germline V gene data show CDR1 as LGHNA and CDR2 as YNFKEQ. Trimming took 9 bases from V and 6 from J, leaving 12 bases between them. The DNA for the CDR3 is TGTGCCAGGGCCGACGTGAGCAATGAGCAGTTCTTC. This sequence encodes CARADVSNEQFF.

CDR3 DNA: TGTGCCAGCAGCTTAAGTCCGCCCGGACTAGCGGGAAATGAGCAGTTCTTC. As protein: CASSLSPPGLAGNEQFF. The J gene is TRBJ2-1, the V gene TRBV7-2; 12 positions match TRBD2. The CDR3 totals 17 residues. Germline-derived CDR1 and CDR2 are SGHTA and FQGNSA. The V segment lost 2 bases and the J segment 7 bases; nucleotides outside the gene matches: 9.

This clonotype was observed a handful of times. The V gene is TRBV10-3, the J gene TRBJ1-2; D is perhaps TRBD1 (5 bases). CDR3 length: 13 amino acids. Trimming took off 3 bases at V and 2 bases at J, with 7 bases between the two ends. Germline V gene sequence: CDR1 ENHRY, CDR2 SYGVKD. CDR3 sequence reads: CAISDDRNYGYTF. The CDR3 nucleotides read TGTGCCATCAGTGATGACAGAAACTATGGCTACACCTTC.